The 28 T cell receptor beta chains below all came from one sample that was sequenced in a study of T cell responses to AZD1222 COVID-19 vaccine. Sequencing was performed with immunoSEQ multiplex PCR; in TCRdb, only in-frame clones are kept and a portion is missing. The sample carries under 200,000 clones, just over 90% recorded once. This specimen consisted of peripheral blood, obtained on day 0 of AZD1222 vaccination. The receptors shown here come from an adult in good health.

The J gene is TRBJ1-1, the V gene TRBV25-1; D gene uncertain. Germline CDR1 reads MGHDK; CDR2 reads SYGVNS. The ends were cut back, 5 bases at V and 11 bases at J, with 15 bases in the middle. This CDR3 spans 12 amino acids. The CDR3 DNA reads as TGTGCCAGCAGTCTAAGCGGTGGAGTGGCTTTCTTT. Translation gives CASSLSGGVAFF.

This chain links TRBV29-1 with TRBJ1-2, with D perhaps matching TRBD1 (6 bases). V was clipped by 6 bases and J by 4 bases, with 12 bases between them. This CDR3 comprises 12 residues. In germline, CDR1 is SQVTM, CDR2 ANQGSEA. The CDR3 nucleotides read TGCAGCGTCGGGGGGGGCGGCTATGGCTACACCTTC. Protein: CSVGGGGYGYTF.

V is TRBV6-1 and J is TRBJ2-7; maybe TRBD2 (5 bases). Germline V CDR1 and CDR2: MNHNS, SASEGT. V was pared by 2 bases and J by 3 bases, with 11 bases between. The CDR3 is 14 residues long. In DNA form, the CDR3 reads TGTGCCAGCAGTGAATTTTCGACTATCTACGAGCAGTACTTC. Translated: CASSEFSTIYEQYF.

The chain has TRBV11-2 and TRBJ1-1, with unresolved D. CDR1 and CDR2 (germline): SGHAT, FQNNGV. The CDR3 runs to 16 residues. V shed 5 bases and J shed 0 bases, with 16 bases lying between them. CDR3 coding DNA: TGTGCCAGCAGCCGAGGACGGCAGCACATGAACACTGAAGCTTTCTTT. Translating gives CASSRGRQHMNTEAFF.

The rearrangement links TRBV4-2 to TRBJ1-1; D call uncertain. V was cut by 1 base and J by 3 bases, with 9 bases left in between. This CDR3 is 14 amino acids long. Per the germline V gene, CDR1 is LGHNA and CDR2 is YNFKEQ. DNA for the CDR3: TGTGCCAGCAGCCAAGTGGGTGAGGACACTGAAGCTTTCTTT. It is translated as CASSQVGEDTEAFF.

V gene TRBV5-1 combines with J gene TRBJ2-5, with no clear D. V shed 2 bases and J shed 2 bases, with 13 bases lying between them. The CDR3 consists of 15 residues. The germline gives CDR1 SGHRS, CDR2 YFSETQ. As DNA, the CDR3 is TGCGCCAGCAGCTTAGGACGGATTTCACAAGAGACCCAGTACTTC. It is translated as CASSLGRISQETQYF.

V is TRBV27 and J is TRBJ2-7; D not certain. The CDR3 totals 13 residues. The ends were cut back, 3 bases at V and 4 bases at J, with 10 bases in the middle. CDR1 is MNHEY and CDR2 is SMNVEV in the germline V gene (reference sequence). Here the CDR3 DNA reads TGTGCCAGCAGTTTGGCGGCCGGGTACGAGCAGTACTTC. Encoded protein: CASSLAAGYEQYF.

The chain carries TRBV10-3 and TRBJ1-2, with D perhaps TRBD1 (5 bases). Trimming left V 2 bases short and J 3 bases short, with 7 bases between. The germline V gene has CDR1 ENHRY and CDR2 SYGVKD. This CDR3 comprises 13 residues. CDR3 region: CAISEGGDYGYTF. In nucleotides, the CDR3 is TGTGCCATCAGTGAGGGAGGGGACTATGGCTACACCTTC.

The genes are TRBV28 and TRBJ1-5, with D perhaps matching TRBD1 (5 bases). The V gene's germline CDR1 is MDHEN and CDR2 SYDVKM. V lost 2 bases and J 3 bases, leaving 17 bases between the germline ends. This CDR3 region has 17 residues. The CDR3 reads CASSLRAGGGFNQPQHF. CDR3 DNA sequence: TGTGCCAGCAGTTTAAGGGCGGGGGGAGGATTCAATCAGCCCCAGCATTTT.

The chain combines TRBV6-5 with TRBJ1-2; perhaps TRBD1 as D (6 bases). V lost 9 bases to trimming and J lost 1 base, with 12 bases between them. Germline V gene data show CDR1 as MNHEY and CDR2 as SVGAGI. The CDR3 extends over 13 amino acids. The CDR3 is CASRQASNYGYTF. CDR3 nucleotides: TGTGCCAGTAGACAGGCCAGTAACTATGGCTACACCTTC.

This chain's CDR3 is CASSDWTENTEAFF. The CDR3 DNA follows: TGTGCCAGCAGCGACTGGACAGAGAACACTGAAGCTTTCTTT. The chain is built from TRBV4-2 and TRBJ1-1, with a possible D match to TRBD1 (6 bases). Trimming took 5 bases from V and 1 from J, leaving 11 bases between them. Germline lookup yields CDR1 LGHNA and CDR2 YNFKEQ. The CDR3 covers 14 residues.

V gene TRBV10-1 combines with J gene TRBJ2-5; D is unresolved. The CDR3 covers 14 residues. V lost 4 bases to trimming and J lost 0 bases, with 9 bases between them. Germline loops: CDR1 WNHNN, CDR2 SYGVQD (reference sequence). CDR3 loop: CASSATLYQETQYF. In DNA, the CDR3 is TGCGCCAGCAGTGCCACACTGTACCAAGAGACCCAGTACTTC.

V usage is TRBV9 and J usage is TRBJ2-3; 11 bases agree with TRBD2. J was trimmed by 6 bases and V by 3 bases; bases with no gene match: 6. The CDR3 length is 15 residues. CDR1 is SGDLS and CDR2 is YYNGEE in the germline V gene. CDR3 sequence (DNA): TGTGCCAGCAGCGAATTACTAGCGGGAGACGATACGCAGTATTTT. This codes for CASSELLAGDDTQYF.

The chain links TRBV19 to TRBJ2-1, with 7 bases matching TRBD2. CDR1 is LNHDA, CDR2 SQIVND, per germline (reference sequence). V dropped 1 base and J dropped 7; count of bases not matched to a gene: 7. The CDR3 extends over 15 amino acids. The CDR3, as DNA: TGTGCCAGTAGTATAGCTACTAGCGTACGGAATGAGCAGTTCTTC. Amino acid sequence: CASSIATSVRNEQFF.

CDR3 nucleotide sequence: TGTGCCAGCAGTTTATACCCCCTCCGGCAGGGGGCGAGCACTGAAGCTTTCTTT. Residues: CASSLYPLRQGASTEAFF. The gene calls are TRBV27 and TRBJ1-1, with TRBD1 matching over 8 bases. The J segment lost 4 bases and the V segment lost 1 base, leaving 14 bases of the junction unmatched. CDR3 length: 18 amino acids. Germline-derived CDR1 and CDR2 are MNHEY and SMNVEV (reference sequence).

The rearrangement joins TRBV7-9 to TRBJ1-4, with D perhaps TRBD1 (5 bases). In germline, CDR1 is SEHNR, CDR2 FQNEAQ (reference sequence). V dropped 5 bases and J dropped 0 bases, with 22 bases sitting between them. This CDR3 comprises 19 residues. The DNA of the CDR3 is TGTGCCAGCAGCCCGCCGGGGTCGGGGGTGAGCGCAACTAATGAAAAACTGTTTTTT. This translates into CASSPPGSGVSATNEKLFF.

The rearrangement uses TRBV24-1 and TRBJ1-5, with D possibly matching TRBD1 (5 bases). Germline V gene sequence: CDR1 KGHDR, CDR2 SFDVKD. The CDR3 length is 13 residues. Trimming shortened V by 5 bases and J by 5 bases, and 9 bases separated the two germline ends. CDR3 nucleotide sequence: TGTGCCACCAGTGCAGGGCGACATCAGCCCCAGCATTTT. This sequence encodes CATSAGRHQPQHF.

The gene calls are TRBV6-1 and TRBJ2-3, with D perhaps matching TRBD1 (5 bases). Germline loops: CDR1 MNHNS, CDR2 SASEGT. With 2 bases removed from V and 0 bases from J, the gap between germline ends came to 9 bases. This CDR3 contains 15 residues. CDR3 coding DNA: TGTGCCAGCAGTGAATGGGGCCCCAGCACAGATACGCAGTATTTT. Translating gives CASSEWGPSTDTQYF.

The chain is built from TRBV7-8 and TRBJ1-2; D might be TRBD1 (5 bases). Germline-derived CDR1 and CDR2 are SGHVS and FQNEAQ. With 3 bases removed from V and 3 bases from J, the gap between germline ends came to 11 bases. The CDR3 has 14 amino acids. The CDR3 DNA is TGTGCCAGCAGCTTCCGGGACCGGTACTATGGCTACACCTTC. This sequence encodes CASSFRDRYYGYTF.

The chain links TRBV19 to TRBJ2-3, with 7 bases lining up with TRBD2. Germline V gene sequence: CDR1 LNHDA, CDR2 SQIVND (reference sequence). The CDR3 is 15 residues long. The trim removed 8 bases at V and 0 bases at J, leaving 8 bases unmatched. The CDR3: CASSYERGSTDTQYF. CDR3 nucleotide sequence: TGTGCCAGTTCCTATGAGCGGGGCAGCACAGATACGCAGTATTTT.

The V and J genes are TRBV18 and TRBJ2-3; D is uncertain. Trimming removed 2 bases from V and 4 bases from J, with 10 bases in between. This CDR3 spans 14 amino acids. The germline gives CDR1 KGHSH, CDR2 LQKENI. The CDR3 sequence is CASSPRALADTQYF. The CDR3 region has the DNA TGTGCCAGCTCACCAAGGGCCCTCGCAGATACGCAGTATTTT.

The rearrangement links TRBV18 to TRBJ1-1; possible D gene TRBD1, 6 bases. The germline V gene has CDR1 KGHSH and CDR2 LQKENI. The CDR3 extends over 14 amino acids. Trimming removed 6 bases at V and 4 bases at J, with 15 bases between. The DNA of the CDR3 is TGTGCCAGCTCGTCCACAGGGAGGGGCACTGAAGCTTTCTTT. Translating it yields CASSSTGRGTEAFF.

V usage is TRBV7-9 and J usage is TRBJ1-2; D gene ambiguous. CDR3 length: 14 amino acids. V was pared by 5 bases and J by 4 bases, with 14 bases between. CDR1 and CDR2 (germline): SEHNR, FQNEAQ (reference sequence). The CDR3 loop is CASSLSQGIYGYTF. For the CDR3, the DNA is TGTGCCAGCAGCCTGAGTCAAGGGATCTATGGCTACACCTTC.

The chain combines TRBV7-9 with TRBJ2-7; TRBD2 matches 8 bases. Germline lookup yields CDR1 SEHNR and CDR2 FQNEAQ (reference sequence). Trimming at V came to 7 bases and at J to 8 bases, leaving 10 bases not matched to a gene. The CDR3 consists of 13 residues. The CDR3 bases are TGTGCCAGCACACTCGGGGCGGGGGGCCAGCAGTACTTC. Amino acid sequence: CASTLGAGGQQYF.

This clone has only one observation. V and J are TRBV6-4 and TRBJ2-3; 9 positions agree with TRBD2. V shed 6 bases and J 4 bases; nucleotides not matched to a gene: 5. CDR1 and CDR2 (germline): MRHNA, SNTAGT. This CDR3 contains 14 residues. The chain's CDR3 is CASSAAGGADTQYF. CDR3 DNA: TGTGCCAGCAGCGCGGCGGGAGGGGCAGATACGCAGTATTTT.

CDR3 nucleotide sequence: TGTGCCAGCAGTTTTAGCGGGAGGGTCGGTGCCGGGGAGCTGTTTTTT. Protein: CASSFSGRVGAGELFF. The chain combines TRBV28 with TRBJ2-2; 11 bases are shared with TRBD2. The CDR3 consists of 16 residues. Germline values: CDR1 MDHEN, CDR2 SYDVKM. V lost 3 bases and J lost 6; bases outside the gene matches: 6. The full variable domain, completed using reference TRBV28 and TRBJ2-2, is DVKVTQSSRYLVKRTGEKVFLECVQDMDHENMFWYRQDPGLGLRLIYFSYDVKMKEKGDIPEGYSVSREKKERFSLILESASTNQTSMYLCASSFSGRVGAGELFFGEGSRLTVL.

In DNA, the CDR3 is TGTGCCAGTAGTATAGCCGGATGGAGCAATCAGCCCCAGCATTTT. It encodes CASSIAGWSNQPQHF. The chain links TRBV19 to TRBJ1-5; D not certain. The CDR3 contains 15 residues. The V and J ends lost 1 base and 1 base respectively, with 8 bases between them. Germline V gene lookup returns CDR1 LNHDA and CDR2 SQIVND (reference sequence).

This clone appeared a single time. The gene calls are TRBV11-1 and TRBJ2-2; tentatively, D is TRBD2 (5 bases). V was pared by 1 base and J by 3 bases, with 6 bases between. Germline assignment: CDR1 SGHAT and CDR2 FQDESV (reference sequence). The CDR3 loop spans 14 amino acids. The CDR3 is CASSLVRDTGELFF. CDR3 sequence (DNA): TGTGCCAGCAGCTTAGTGAGGGACACCGGGGAGCTGTTTTTT.